A selection of T cell receptor beta chains follows, all from one sample in a study of a mutant IDH1 vaccine in newly diagnosed glioma. Method: immunoSEQ multiplex PCR; TCRdb's copy keeps in-frame clones and lacks some. The table lists 65,000 to 70,000 clones, roughly 85% of them singletons. The source material was PBMCs, sampled from a glioma patient treated with radiotherapy, temozolomide or both. The origin of the receptors is a man aged 30 to 45 with glioma. The CDR3 runs from the conserved cysteine through the conserved F or W. The D gene is left open where the match is weak. Size is stated for part of the rows, as once, few or many counts, or as a class when the clone is expanded.

d_gene,j_gene,v_gene,abundance,CDR3aa,CDR3nt
TRBD1,TRBJ2-2,TRBV18,few,CASPPATGPNTGELFF,TGTGCCAGCCCGCCCGCGACAGGGCCGAACACCGGGGAGCTGTTTTTT
TRBD1,TRBJ2-7,TRBV6-1,.,CASSEVPGTGIPYEQYF,TGTGCCAGCAGTGAAGTCCCCGGGACAGGGATACCCTACGAGCAGTACTTC
.,TRBJ1-1,TRBV4-2,.,CASSPHGNTEAFF,TGTGCCAGCAGCCCCCATGGAAACACTGAAGCTTTCTTT
.,TRBJ1-1,TRBV4-1,.,CASSQAAGMDEAFF,TGCGCCAGCAGCCAAGCAGCTGGGATGGATGAAGCTTTCTTT
TRBD1,TRBJ1-4,TRBV2,.,CASRDRAILLEKLFF,TGTGCCAGCAGGGACAGGGCCATTTTACTTGAAAAACTGTTTTTT
.,TRBJ1-2,TRBV28,.,CASSFSGYGYTF,TGTGCCAGCAGTTTTTCAGGGTATGGCTACACCTTC
.,TRBJ2-3,TRBV5-4,.,CASSPPAPADTQYF,TGTGCCAGCAGCCCCCCCGCGCCCGCAGATACGCAGTATTTT
TRBD1,TRBJ1-2,TRBV7-7,once,CASSPLRTGGCYGYTF,TGTGCCAGCAGTCCCCTCCGGACAGGGGGCTGCTATGGCTACACCTTC
.,TRBJ1-2,TRBV9,.,CASSVAAGANYGYTF,TGTGCCAGCAGCGTAGCGGCAGGGGCCAACTATGGCTACACCTTC
TRBD1,TRBJ2-1,TRBV19,.,CASSWRGGPNEQFF,TGTGCCAGTAGTTGGCGAGGGGGCCCGAATGAGCAGTTCTTC
TRBD2,TRBJ2-7,TRBV9,.,CASSVGEGSEQYF,TGTGCCAGCAGCGTAGGGGAGGGGAGCGAGCAGTACTTC
TRBD1,TRBJ1-2,TRBV30,.,CAWSAGTGGRNGYTF,TGTGCCTGGAGTGCCGGGACAGGGGGGCGGAATGGCTACACCTTC
.,TRBJ2-2,TRBV5-1,few,CASSLAFTGELFF,TGCGCCAGCAGCTTGGCGTTCACCGGGGAGCTGTTTTTT
.,TRBJ1-1,TRBV19,few,CASSIGGNTEAFF,TGTGCCAGTAGTATTGGGGGGAACACTGAAGCTTTCTTT
.,TRBJ1-5,TRBV6-5,once,CASSYSEVVEPQHF,TGTGCCAGCAGTTACTCTGAGGTGGTAGAGCCCCAGCATTTT
TRBD1,TRBJ1-2,TRBV27,.,CASSFLSDRRDGYTF,TGTGCCAGCAGCTTTCTCTCGGACAGGAGAGATGGCTACACCTTC
.,TRBJ1-1,TRBV4-1,.,CASSQDGGALNTEAFF,TGCGCCAGCAGCCAAGATGGCGGGGCCCTGAACACTGAAGCTTTCTTT
.,TRBJ1-2,TRBV7-8,.,CASRLDGRKTNYGYTF,TGTGCCAGCAGGCTAGATGGGCGGAAGACTAACTATGGCTACACCTTC
.,TRBJ2-5,TRBV13,.,CASSLRGQTIQETQYF,TGTGCCAGCAGCCTGCGGGGACAGACTATTCAAGAGACCCAGTACTTC
TRBD1,TRBJ2-2,TRBV5-4,.,CASSLAGQGAAGELFF,TGTGCCAGCAGCTTGGCGGGACAGGGGGCCGCCGGGGAGCTGTTTTTT
.,TRBJ2-7,TRBV30,.,CAWSGLPGGISYEQYF,TGTGCCTGGAGTGGTTTACCGGGGGGCATCTCCTACGAGCAGTACTTC
.,TRBJ1-5,TRBV19,.,CASSTPHRDGNQPQHF,TGTGCCAGTAGTACCCCCCACCGGGACGGCAATCAGCCCCAGCATTTT
TRBD1,TRBJ2-7,TRBV6-5,.,CASSYGQGSYEQYF,TGTGCCAGCAGTTACGGACAGGGATCCTACGAGCAGTACTTC
.,TRBJ2-7,TRBV6-5,.,CASSYSVSSNTYEQYF,TGTGCCAGCAGTTACTCGGTGTCTAGTAATACCTACGAGCAGTACTTC
.,TRBJ1-2,TRBV19,.,CASSRAENNYGYTF,TGTGCCAGTAGTAGGGCGGAGAATAACTATGGCTACACCTTC
.,TRBJ2-4,TRBV7-6,.,CASSLSAQHKNIQYF,TGTGCCAGCAGCTTATCCGCCCAGCACAAAAACATTCAGTACTTC
.,TRBJ2-7,TRBV6-5,.,CASTQRVVFYEQYF,TGTGCCAGCACCCAGCGGGTAGTATTCTACGAGCAGTACTTC
.,TRBJ1-2,TRBV2,.,CASERLNYGYTF,TGTGCCAGCGAGAGACTGAACTATGGCTACACCTTC
.,TRBJ1-4,TRBV4-1,.,CASSHPQGLATNEKLFF,TGCGCCAGCAGCCACCCTCAGGGACTTGCAACTAATGAAAAACTGTTTTTT
TRBD1,TRBJ2-7,TRBV10-3,.,CAISESRTGGYEQYF,TGTGCCATCAGTGAGTCCAGGACAGGGGGCTACGAGCAGTACTTC
.,TRBJ1-6,TRBV2,once,CASSEIPTVRDSPLHF,TGTGCCAGCAGTGAAATCCCGACAGTACGGGACTCACCCCTCCACTTT
TRBD2,TRBJ2-3,TRBV7-2,few,CASSLTAGGGGRTDTQYF,TGTGCCAGCAGCTTAACTGCAGGCGGGGGGGGTCGCACAGATACGCAGTATTTT
TRBD1,TRBJ1-1,TRBV19,.,CATIMPERNRGPTEAFF,TGTGCCACTATTATGCCGGAACGAAACAGGGGTCCCACTGAAGCTTTCTTT
TRBD1,TRBJ2-7,TRBV18,.,CASSPSRAVTGTGPKSLDYEQYF,TGTGCCAGCTCACCATCTCGGGCGGTGACCGGGACAGGTCCTAAATCATTGGATTACGAGCAGTACTTC
.,TRBJ1-2,TRBV7-9,.,CASKLIATGKSHGYTF,TGTGCCAGCAAGCTTATCGCTACAGGGAAGTCTCATGGCTACACCTTC
.,TRBJ1-1,TRBV6-5,.,CASSQTVNTEAFF,TGTGCCAGCAGCCAGACGGTGAACACTGAAGCTTTCTTT
.,TRBJ1-1,TRBV7-9,.,CASSLDVANTEAFF,TGTGCCAGCAGCTTGGACGTAGCGAACACTGAAGCTTTCTTT
.,TRBJ2-5,TRBV28,.,CASSPGGGGEETQYF,TGTGCCAGCAGTCCGGGTGGTGGGGGCGAAGAGACCCAGTACTTC
.,TRBJ1-1,TRBV6-1,.,CASSAFEGTEAFF,TGTGCCAGCAGTGCCTTTGAGGGGACTGAAGCTTTCTTT
.,TRBJ1-4,TRBV6-5,.,CASRNVGTPYEKLFF,TGTGCCAGCAGGAACGTCGGGACACCCTATGAAAAACTGTTTTTT
TRBD2,TRBJ2-5,TRBV7-9,once,CASSQDGVQRGGETQYF,TGTGCCAGCAGCCAAGATGGGGTCCAGCGGGGGGGAGAGACCCAGTACTTC
.,TRBJ1-2,TRBV9,few,CASLLYGYTF,TGTGCCAGTCTCCTCTATGGCTACACCTTC
.,TRBJ1-5,TRBV15,few,CATSREISSQPQHF,TGTGCCACCAGCAGAGAGATATCCAGTCAGCCCCAGCATTTT
.,TRBJ1-6,TRBV11-2,.,CASSLDQAVNSPLHF,TGTGCCAGCAGCTTAGATCAGGCCGTGAATTCACCCCTCCACTTT
.,TRBJ2-2,TRBV11-3,.,CASSLVGRSGELFF,TGTGCCAGCAGCTTAGTGGGCAGGTCCGGGGAGCTGTTTTTT
.,TRBJ2-7,TRBV7-6,.,CASSSRGNSATEQYF,TGTGCCAGCAGCTCCCGGGGGAATTCGGCTACAGAGCAGTACTTC
TRBD2,TRBJ2-7,TRBV29-1,.,CSVEMGLAGGRYEQYF,TGCAGCGTTGAGATGGGCCTAGCGGGGGGCCGCTACGAGCAGTACTTC
TRBD2,TRBJ2-5,TRBV5-5,.,CASSGHGGAYQETQYF,TGTGCCAGCAGCGGGCACGGGGGGGCATACCAAGAGACCCAGTACTTC
TRBD1,TRBJ1-4,TRBV5-1,few,CASSLGTGQPNEKLFF,TGCGCCAGCAGCTTGGGGACGGGACAGCCTAATGAAAAACTGTTTTTT
.,TRBJ2-1,TRBV5-4,.,CASSFWGDEQFF,TGTGCCAGCAGCTTCTGGGGGGATGAGCAGTTCTTC
TRBD1,TRBJ2-5,TRBV7-7,.,CASSPETGRKTQYF,TGTGCCAGCAGCCCGGAGACAGGGCGGAAGACCCAGTACTTC
.,TRBJ1-2,TRBV5-8,few,CASSLEVGYNYGYTF,TGTGCCAGCAGCTTGGAAGTAGGTTACAACTATGGCTACACCTTC
TRBD1,TRBJ2-7,TRBV29-1,.,CSVPRQGAYEQYF,TGCAGCGTCCCCAGGCAGGGGGCCTACGAGCAGTACTTC
.,TRBJ1-5,TRBV5-8,few,CASSGDPGQPQHF,TGTGCCTCAAGTGGCGACCCTGGTCAGCCCCAGCATTTT
.,TRBJ1-2,TRBV7-9,.,CASSLGGFYGYTF,TGTGCCAGCAGCTTAGGAGGGTTCTATGGCTACACCTTC
.,TRBJ2-1,TRBV18,.,CASSPGRGVQNEQFF,TGTGCCAGCTCACCGGGGAGGGGGGTCCAGAATGAGCAGTTCTTC
.,TRBJ1-3,TRBV28,.,CASSLGQKGNTIYF,TGTGCCAGCAGTTTAGGGCAGAAGGGAAACACCATATATTTT